This TCR beta chain was identified during a study of control samples from healthy donors and cancer patients. This table comes from immunoSEQ multiplex PCR, and its TCRdb copy is limited to in-frame clones, with some not included. The sample records some 190,000 clones, roughly nine tenths being singletons. Germline V gene sequence: CDR1 LNHDA, CDR2 SQIVND (reference sequence). CDR3 length equals 16 residues. The ends were cut back, 9 bases at V and 0 bases at J, with 18 bases in the middle. The sequenced material came from blood. The genes are TRBV19 and TRBJ1-5, with D perhaps matching TRBD1 (6 bases). The sequence was obtained from a man in his thirties or forties in good health. CDR3 in amino acids: CARDRDTAFSNQPQHF. In nucleotides, the CDR3 is TGTGCCAGGGACCGGGACACGGCCTTTAGCAATCAGCCCCAGCATTTT.